This T cell receptor (beta chain) derives from a study of shared clonotypes between healthy human individuals. The germline CDR1 and CDR2 sequences are MNHEY and SMNVEV (reference sequence). This CDR3 spans 15 amino acids. The germline V and J ends were trimmed by 7 bases and 1 base, with 14 bases remaining between them. Overall study findings and caveats: Some naive CD4 clonotypes, 4% to 6%, turned up in common across a few donors.

This clone was observed once. Its antigen remains unidentified. The run depth of the assay was deep. Using immunoSEQ multiplex PCR, the repertoire was profiled, and TCRdb retains in-frame clones only, with some absent. Seen here are about 730,000 clones, 55% to 80% observed once, and the top ten hold under 2%. The clonotype originates from a woman in her twenties or thirties in good health. The V call is TRBV27, the J call TRBJ2-1, with TRBD1 as a possible D gene (5 bases). The sequenced sample was memory CD4+ T cells sorted from blood. Subset defined: CD45RA-negative fraction. This CDR3 reads CASTRWQGSYNEQFF. In DNA, the CDR3 is TGTGCCAGCACTCGGTGGCAGGGATCCTACAATGAGCAGTTCTTC.